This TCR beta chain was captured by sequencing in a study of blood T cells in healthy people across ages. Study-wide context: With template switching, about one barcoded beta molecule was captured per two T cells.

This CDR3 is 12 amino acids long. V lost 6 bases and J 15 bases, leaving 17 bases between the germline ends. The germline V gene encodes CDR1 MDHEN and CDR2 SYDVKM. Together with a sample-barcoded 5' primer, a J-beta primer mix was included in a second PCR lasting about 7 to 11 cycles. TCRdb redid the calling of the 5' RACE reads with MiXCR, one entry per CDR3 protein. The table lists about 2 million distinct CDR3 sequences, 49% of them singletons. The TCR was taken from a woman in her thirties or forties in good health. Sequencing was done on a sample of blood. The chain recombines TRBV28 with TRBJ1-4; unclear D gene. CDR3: CASRPRRHGMFF. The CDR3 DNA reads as TGTGCCAGCAGACCCCGGAGACATGGAATGTTTTTT.